This paragraph reports one T cell receptor (beta chain). The entry originates in a study of cytomegalovirus exposure and HLA in healthy donors. Researchers ran the PCR with 60 Vbeta and 13 Jbeta primers. Generated by immunoSEQ multiplex PCR, the TCRdb table keeps only in-frame clones and is missing some. The sample records some 190,000 clones, more than 75% being singletons. The CDR3 contains 14 residues. The receptor's source is a woman aged 30 to 39 in good health and CMV-seropositive. V usage is TRBV21-1 and J usage is TRBJ1-3; the table's D call TRBD1 went unverified against the DNA. TRBV21-1 is marked as a pseudogene. The sample consisted of PBMCs. CDR3 residues: CASSKGQERNTIYF. The CDR3 DNA reads TGTGCCAGCAGCAAAGGACAGGAGCGAAACACCATATATTTT.